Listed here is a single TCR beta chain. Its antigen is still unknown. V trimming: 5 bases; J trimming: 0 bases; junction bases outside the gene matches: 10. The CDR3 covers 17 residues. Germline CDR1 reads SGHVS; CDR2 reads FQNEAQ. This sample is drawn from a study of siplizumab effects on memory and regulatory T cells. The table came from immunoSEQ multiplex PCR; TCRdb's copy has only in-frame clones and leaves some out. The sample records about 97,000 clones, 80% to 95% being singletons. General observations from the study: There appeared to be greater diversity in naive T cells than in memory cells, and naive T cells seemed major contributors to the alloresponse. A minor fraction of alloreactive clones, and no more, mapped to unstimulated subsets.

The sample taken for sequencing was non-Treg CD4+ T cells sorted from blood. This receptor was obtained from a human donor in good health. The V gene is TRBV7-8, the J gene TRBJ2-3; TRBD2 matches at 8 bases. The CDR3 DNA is TGTGCCAGCAGCGCCCGGGGGGGGGAAACTAGCACAGATACGCAGTATTTT. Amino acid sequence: CASSARGGETSTDTQYF.